This T cell receptor (beta chain) was identified in a study of cytomegalovirus exposure and HLA in healthy donors. The V gene's germline CDR1 is MRHNA and CDR2 SNTAGT. The CDR3 has 16 amino acids. V lost 2 bases and J lost 7; bases outside the gene matches: 10. Repertoires were generated with immunoSEQ multiplex PCR, while TCRdb's copy carries only in-frame clones and drops some. The sample has over 60,000 clones; 96% are singletons. The sequenced sample consisted of PBMCs. The chain links TRBV6-4 to TRBJ2-1, with 8 bases fitting TRBD1. This clonotype originated in a woman aged 18 to 35 in good health and CMV-seropositive. The CDR3 is CASSDVGQGAANEQFF. The DNA for the CDR3 is TGTGCCAGCAGTGACGTTGGGCAGGGGGCTGCAAATGAGCAGTTCTTC.